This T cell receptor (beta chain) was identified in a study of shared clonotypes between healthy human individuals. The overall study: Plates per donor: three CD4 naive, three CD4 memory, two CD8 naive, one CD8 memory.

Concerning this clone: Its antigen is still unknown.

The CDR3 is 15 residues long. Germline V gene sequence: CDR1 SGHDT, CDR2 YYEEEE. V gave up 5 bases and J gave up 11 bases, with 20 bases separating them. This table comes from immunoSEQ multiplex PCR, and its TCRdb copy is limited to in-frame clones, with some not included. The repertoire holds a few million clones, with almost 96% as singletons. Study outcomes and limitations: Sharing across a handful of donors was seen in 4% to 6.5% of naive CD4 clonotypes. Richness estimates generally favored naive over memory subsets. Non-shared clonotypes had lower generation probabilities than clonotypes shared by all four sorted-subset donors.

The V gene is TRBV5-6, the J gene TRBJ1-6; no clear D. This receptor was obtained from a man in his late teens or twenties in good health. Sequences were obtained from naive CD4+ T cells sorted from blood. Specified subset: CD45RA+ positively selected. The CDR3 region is CASSTIASGNPPLHF. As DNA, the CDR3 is TGTGCCAGCAGTACGATCGCTAGCGGAAATCCACCCCTCCACTTT.